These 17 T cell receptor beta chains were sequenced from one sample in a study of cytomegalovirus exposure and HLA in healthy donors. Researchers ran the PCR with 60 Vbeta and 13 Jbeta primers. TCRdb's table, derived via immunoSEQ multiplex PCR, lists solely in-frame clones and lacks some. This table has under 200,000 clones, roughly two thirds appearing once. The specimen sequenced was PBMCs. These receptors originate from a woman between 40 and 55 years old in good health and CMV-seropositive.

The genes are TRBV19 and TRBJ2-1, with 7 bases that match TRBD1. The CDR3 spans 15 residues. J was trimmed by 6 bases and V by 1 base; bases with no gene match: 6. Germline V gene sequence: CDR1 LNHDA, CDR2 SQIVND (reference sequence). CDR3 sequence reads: CASSIGTGAGNEQFF. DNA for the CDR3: TGTGCCAGTAGTATAGGGACAGGAGCCGGCAATGAGCAGTTCTTC. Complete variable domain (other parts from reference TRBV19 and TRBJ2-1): DGGITQSPKYLFRKEGQNVTLSCEQNLNHDAMYWYRQDPGQGLRLIYYSQIVNDFQKGDIAEGYSVSREKKESFPLTVTSAQKNPTAFYLCASSIGTGAGNEQFFGPGTRLTVL.

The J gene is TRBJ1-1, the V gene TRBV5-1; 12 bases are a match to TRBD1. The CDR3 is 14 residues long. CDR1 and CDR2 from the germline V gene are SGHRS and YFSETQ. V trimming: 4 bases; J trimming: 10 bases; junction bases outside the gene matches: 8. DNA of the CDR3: TGCGCCAGCAGCCTGGGGGACAGGGGGCTAGGAGCTTTCTTT. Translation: CASSLGDRGLGAFF.

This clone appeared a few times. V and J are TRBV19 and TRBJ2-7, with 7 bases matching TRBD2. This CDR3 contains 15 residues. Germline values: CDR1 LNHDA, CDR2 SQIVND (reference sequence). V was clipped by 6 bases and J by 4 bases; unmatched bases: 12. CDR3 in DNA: TGTGCCAGTAGAGGGACGGAGCGGGGTCTTTACGAGCAGTACTTC. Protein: CASRGTERGLYEQYF.

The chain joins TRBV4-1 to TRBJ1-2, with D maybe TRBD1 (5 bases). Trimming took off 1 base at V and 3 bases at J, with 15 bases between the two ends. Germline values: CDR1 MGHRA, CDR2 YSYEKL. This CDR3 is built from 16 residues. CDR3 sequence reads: CASSQVVTETYYGYTF. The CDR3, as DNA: TGCGCCAGCAGCCAAGTTGTGACAGAAACCTACTATGGCTACACCTTC.

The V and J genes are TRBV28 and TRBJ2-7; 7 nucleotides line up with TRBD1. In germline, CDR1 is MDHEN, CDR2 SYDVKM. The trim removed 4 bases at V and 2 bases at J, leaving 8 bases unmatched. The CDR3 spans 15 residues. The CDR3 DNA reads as TGTGCCAGCAGTTCCCAGACAGGGAGAACCTACGAGCAGTACTTC. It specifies CASSSQTGRTYEQYF.

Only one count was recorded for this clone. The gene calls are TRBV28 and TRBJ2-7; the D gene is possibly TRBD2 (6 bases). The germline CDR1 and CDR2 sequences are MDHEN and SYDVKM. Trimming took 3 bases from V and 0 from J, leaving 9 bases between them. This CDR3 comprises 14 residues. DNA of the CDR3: TGTGCCAGCAGTTTCGCGGGGTTCTCCTACGAGCAGTACTTC. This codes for CASSFAGFSYEQYF.

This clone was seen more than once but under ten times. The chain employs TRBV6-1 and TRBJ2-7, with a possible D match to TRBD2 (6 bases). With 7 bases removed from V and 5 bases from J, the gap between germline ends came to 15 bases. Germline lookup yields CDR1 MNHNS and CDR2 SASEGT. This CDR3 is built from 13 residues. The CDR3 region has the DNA TGTGCCAGCACTGGCGGAGGGGCCCACGAGCAGTACTTC. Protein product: CASTGGGAHEQYF.

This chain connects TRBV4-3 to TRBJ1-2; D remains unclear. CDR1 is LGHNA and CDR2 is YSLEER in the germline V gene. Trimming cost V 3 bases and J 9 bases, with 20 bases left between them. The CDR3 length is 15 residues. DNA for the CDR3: TGCGCCAGCAGCCAGGGTGGAGGAGTCCTTCCAAGCTACACCTTC. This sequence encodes CASSQGGGVLPSYTF.

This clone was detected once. CDR3 nucleotides: TGTGCCAGCAGCGCTAGGGGACAGGCCAACCAAGAGACCCAGTACTTC. It codes for CASSARGQANQETQYF. The chain joins TRBV9 to TRBJ2-5, with TRBD1 identical over 8 bases. Trimming removed 3 bases from V and 0 bases from J; junction bases left unmatched: 7. CDR3 length equals 16 residues. The germline V gene has CDR1 SGDLS and CDR2 YYNGEE.

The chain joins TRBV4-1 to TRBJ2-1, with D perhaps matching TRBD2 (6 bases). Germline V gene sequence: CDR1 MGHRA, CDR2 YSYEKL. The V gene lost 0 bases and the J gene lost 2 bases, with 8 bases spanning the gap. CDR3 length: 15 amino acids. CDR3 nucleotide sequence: TGCGCCAGCAGCCAAGAGGGGGGACCCTACAATGAGCAGTTCTTC. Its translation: CASSQEGGPYNEQFF.

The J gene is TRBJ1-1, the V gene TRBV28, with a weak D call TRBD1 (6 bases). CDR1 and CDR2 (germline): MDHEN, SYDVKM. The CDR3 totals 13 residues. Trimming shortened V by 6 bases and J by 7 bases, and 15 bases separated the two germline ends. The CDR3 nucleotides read TGTGCCAGCAGCGTAAGAGGGACAAGTGAAGCTTTCTTT. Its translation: CASSVRGTSEAFF.

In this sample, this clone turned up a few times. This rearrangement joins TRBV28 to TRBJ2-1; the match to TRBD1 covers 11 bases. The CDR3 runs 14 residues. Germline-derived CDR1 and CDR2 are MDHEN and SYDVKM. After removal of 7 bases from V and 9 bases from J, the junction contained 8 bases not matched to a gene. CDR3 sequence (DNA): TGTGCCAGCATCCGGGACAGGGGGTTCGGTGAGCAGTTCTTC. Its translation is CASIRDRGFGEQFF. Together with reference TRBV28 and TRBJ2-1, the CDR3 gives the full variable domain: DVKVTQSSRYLVKRTGEKVFLECVQDMDHENMFWYRQDPGLGLRLIYFSYDVKMKEKGDIPEGYSVSREKKERFSLILESASTNQTSMYLCASIRDRGFGEQFFGPGTRLTVL.

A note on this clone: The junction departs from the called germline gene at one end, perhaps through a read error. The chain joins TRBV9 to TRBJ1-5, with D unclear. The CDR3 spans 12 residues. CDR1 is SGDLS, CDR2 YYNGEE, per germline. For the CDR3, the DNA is TGTGCCAGCAGCCCAAGTGGACCCATCGGGAATTTT. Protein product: CASSPSGPIGNF.

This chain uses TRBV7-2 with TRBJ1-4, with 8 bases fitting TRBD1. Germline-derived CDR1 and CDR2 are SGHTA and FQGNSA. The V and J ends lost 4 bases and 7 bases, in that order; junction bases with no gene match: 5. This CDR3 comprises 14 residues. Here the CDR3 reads CASSSTGVGEKLFF. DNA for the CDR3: TGTGCCAGCAGCTCGACAGGGGTCGGTGAAAAACTGTTTTTT. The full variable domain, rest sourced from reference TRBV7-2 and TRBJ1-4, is GAGVSQSPSNKVTEKGKDVELRCDPISGHTALYWYRQSLGQGLEFLIYFQGNSAPDKSGLPSDRFSAERTGGSVSTLTIQRTQQEDSAVYLCASSSTGVGEKLFFGSGTQLSVL.

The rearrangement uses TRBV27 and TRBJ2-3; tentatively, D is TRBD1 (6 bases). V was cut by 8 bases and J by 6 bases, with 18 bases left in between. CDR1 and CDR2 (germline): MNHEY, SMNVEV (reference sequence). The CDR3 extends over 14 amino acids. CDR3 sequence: CASSQTGLADTQYF. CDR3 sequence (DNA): TGTGCCAGCTCCCAGACAGGACTTGCGGATACGCAGTATTTT.

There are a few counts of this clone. The CDR3 sequence is CASSLALTDTQYF. DNA for the CDR3: TGTGCCAGCAGCTTAGCCCTCACAGATACGCAGTATTTT. The rearrangement uses TRBV7-2 and TRBJ2-3; D is unresolved. CDR3 length: 13 residues. Trimming removed 0 bases at V and 2 bases at J, with 3 bases between. Germline lookup yields CDR1 SGHTA and CDR2 FQGNSA. The variable domain in full, completed from reference TRBV7-2 and TRBJ2-3, reads GAGVSQSPSNKVTEKGKDVELRCDPISGHTALYWYRQSLGQGLEFLIYFQGNSAPDKSGLPSDRFSAERTGGSVSTLTIQRTQQEDSAVYLCASSLALTDTQYFGPGTRLTVL.

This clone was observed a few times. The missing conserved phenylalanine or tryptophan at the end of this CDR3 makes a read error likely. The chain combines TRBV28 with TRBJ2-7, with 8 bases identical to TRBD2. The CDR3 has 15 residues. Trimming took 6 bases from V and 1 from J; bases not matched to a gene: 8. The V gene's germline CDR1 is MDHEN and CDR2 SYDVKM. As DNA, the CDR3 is TGTGCCAGCAGGGCACTAGCGGCGATTTCCTACGAGCAGTACCTC. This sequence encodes CASRALAAISYEQYL.